The present T cell receptor (beta chain) was sequenced within a study of T cell responses to AZD1222 COVID-19 vaccine (dated by TCRdb to about 2021). About the full investigation: TCR sequencing was performed for 230 to 250 trial participants, of whom 200 to 220 were given two doses of AZD1222 and roughly 25 were given two doses of MenACWY control vaccine. Trial participants were enrolled into age subgroups of 18-55, 56-69 and 70-plus years, which contained approximately 150, 30 and 60 TCR-sequenced participants, respectively.

The time point label, read with the paper, signifies: baseline before first vaccination. The treatment or condition label on this specimen signifies: meningococcal conjugate vaccine given as trial control. The vaccinee samples were drawn from two UK trials, COV001 and COV002, one of which was a single-blind randomized controlled phase 2/3 trial testing AZD1222 (ChAdOx1 nCoV-19) in healthy adults. Trial participant PBMC samples were collected at day 0 and day 28 after the second dose for TCRbeta chain sequencing. What the study reported, not specific to this receptor: CD4 TCRs associated with the vaccine covered the entire spike protein, and the dominant responses were in regions 160-218 and 743-854. Conclusions about previously exposed vaccinees are limited, since just 5 or 6 AZD1222 recipients were seropositive for SARS-CoV-2 at baseline. Participants were mostly white British and included more females than males, and it was suggested by the authors that clonal diversity may have been underestimated. The 56-69-year group was small, and its depth increase did not reach significance, likely because of low power. Reportedly, close to half of the unique spike-specific TCRs recognized epitopes lying outside the regions that are mutated in the B.1.351 and B.1.1.7 variants. No day 14 peak-response samples were available, so repertoires were characterized only after the peak T cell response. After two AZD1222 doses, both the breadth and the depth of spike-specific TCRs were significantly higher than at day 0 and than in MenACWY recipients.

Based on the germline V gene (reference sequence), the CDR1 and CDR2 sequences are LNHDA and SQIVND. Relative to germline, V is 10 bases shorter and J is 5 bases shorter, with 21 bases between their ends. From its cysteine to its phenylalanine, the CDR3 spans 15 amino acids. CDR3 DNA only is kept here, 45 bases in frame from base 1. About this clone: Its specific antigen is unknown. The input lacks base qualities; no much larger clone sits a single base away.

The CDR3 regions of human TCRbeta chains were subjected to immunosequencing. On the study's bioinformatics: TCRs in the repertoires were matched against a reference library of SARS-CoV-2-specific TCRs that had been generated with the MIRA antigen-specificity platform. Breadth was defined as the fraction of unique TCRs that were SARS-CoV-2-associated. Depth was defined as the fraction of total T cells that were SARS-CoV-2-associated. Using the MIRA data, every spike-specific TCR was mapped to the spike region that the TCR reacted to and assigned to either a CD4 or a CD8 class. Log10-transformed breadth and depth values were compared by one-way ANOVA with Sidak's multiple comparisons tests. The table was pulled from immuneACCESS by TCRdb, which kept in-frame rearrangements only. Such tables lose some clones; where checked, under half of the loss comes from unresolved V genes, and the rest has no known cause. That table furnishes V, J and clone size, whereas the DNA furnished D and trimming. Within this sample are 110,000 or so clones, with roughly 86% of them counted one time only. The ten largest account for 9.5% to 15% of the sample.

Recombination linked TRBV19 to TRBJ2-1, with TRBD1 perhaps the D gene, on 6 matching bases. The input for sequencing was peripheral blood, taken on day 0 of MenACWY control vaccination. This clonotype was sampled from an adult in good health. The DNA is as follows: TGTGCCACGGCCCGCGTTAGGGACAACGACAATGAGCAGTTCTTC. Its translation reads: CATARVRDNDNEQFF.